This T cell receptor beta chain was observed in a study of blood T cell repertoires in COVID-19. Overall study: Donors in the United States, Italy and Spain gave samples during acute or convalescent COVID-19.

CDR3 length: 11 residues. The V and J ends lost 3 bases and 6 bases respectively, with 3 bases between them. In germline, CDR1 is SGHTS, CDR2 YDEGEE. Original handling: Amplified reference gene primers provided the basis for estimating nucleated cell counts. The repertoire was sequenced with immunoSEQ multiplex PCR; TCRdb's copy has only in-frame clones and lacks some. V and J calls and clone size are those listed in that table; D and trimming were worked out from the DNA. Of about 290,000 clones in the sample, around 92% were seen once. Material for sequencing was peripheral blood. The receptor was isolated from a woman aged 30 to 39 with COVID-19, enrolled during active disease. V and J are TRBV5-8 and TRBJ1-4; no clear D gene. The CDR3 region has the DNA TGTGCCAGCAGCTACTATGAAAAACTGTTTTTT. This sequence encodes CASSYYEKLFF.